This T cell receptor (beta chain) comes out of a study of blood T cell repertoires in COVID-19. Study background: Collection of acute and convalescent COVID-19 samples took place in the United States, Italy and Spain. Sources were T cells, B-cell-depleted T cells, or PBMCs; the material itself was cDNA or gDNA.

The V gene's germline CDR1 is LGHNT and CDR2 FRNRAP. CDR3 length equals 16 residues. J was trimmed by 5 bases and V by 5 bases; bases with no gene match: 12. In the source study's methods: By means of reference gene primer amplification, nucleated cell counts were estimated. Sequencing was performed with immunoSEQ multiplex PCR; in TCRdb, only in-frame clones are kept and a portion is missing. D and trimming come from the DNA, and the V and J calls and clone size come from that table. The data contain about 51,000 clones, more than 70% of them singletons. This chain joins TRBV12-5 and TRBJ1-2; 9 positions match TRBD1. Sequencing used peripheral blood. The receptor was isolated from a man aged 80 or over with active COVID-19. The chain's CDR3 is CASGRMDRDREYGYTF. The CDR3 DNA follows: TGTGCTAGTGGTAGGATGGACCGGGACAGGGAGTATGGCTACACCTTC.